The source of this TCR beta chain is a study of identical twins. In this sample, this clonotype turned up a few times. Via MiXCR, TCRdb re-called the 5' RACE reads, giving one row per CDR3 protein. Among fewer than 500,000 distinct CDR3 sequences, 13% to 15% were seen once, and the ten largest hold approximately 0.98%. The same data also went into a second study, on yellow fever vaccine responses in identical twins.

The sample was CD4+ T cells sorted from blood. The clonotype originates from a woman between 18 and 29 years old in good health.

The CDR3 coding sequence is TGTGCCAGCAGTTTTCGGACTCCGCCTGAGCAGTTCTTC. Protein: CASSFRTPPEQFF. V is TRBV28 and J is TRBJ2-1; maybe TRBD2 (5 bases). There are 13 residues in the CDR3. V was pared by 3 bases and J by 9 bases, with 12 bases between. Germline V gives CDR1 MDHEN, CDR2 SYDVKM. The whole variable domain, filled in from reference TRBV28 and TRBJ2-1, reads DVKVTQSSRYLVKRTGEKVFLECVQDMDHENMFWYRQDPGLGLRLIYFSYDVKMKEKGDIPEGYSVSREKKERFSLILESASTNQTSMYLCASSFRTPPEQFFGPGTRLTVL.